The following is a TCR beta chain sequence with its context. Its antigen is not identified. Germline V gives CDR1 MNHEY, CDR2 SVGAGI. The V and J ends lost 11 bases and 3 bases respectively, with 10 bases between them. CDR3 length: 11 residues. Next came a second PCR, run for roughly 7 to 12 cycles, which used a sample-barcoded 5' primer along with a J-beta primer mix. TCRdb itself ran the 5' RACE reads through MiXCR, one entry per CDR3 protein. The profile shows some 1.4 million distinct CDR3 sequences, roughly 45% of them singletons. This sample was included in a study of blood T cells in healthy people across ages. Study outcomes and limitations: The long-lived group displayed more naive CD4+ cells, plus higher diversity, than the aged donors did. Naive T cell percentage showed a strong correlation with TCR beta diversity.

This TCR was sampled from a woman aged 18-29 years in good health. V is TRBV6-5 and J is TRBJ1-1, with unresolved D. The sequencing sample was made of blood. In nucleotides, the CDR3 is TGTGCCGCGGAGGGCCACACTGAAGCTTTCTTT. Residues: CAAEGHTEAFF.